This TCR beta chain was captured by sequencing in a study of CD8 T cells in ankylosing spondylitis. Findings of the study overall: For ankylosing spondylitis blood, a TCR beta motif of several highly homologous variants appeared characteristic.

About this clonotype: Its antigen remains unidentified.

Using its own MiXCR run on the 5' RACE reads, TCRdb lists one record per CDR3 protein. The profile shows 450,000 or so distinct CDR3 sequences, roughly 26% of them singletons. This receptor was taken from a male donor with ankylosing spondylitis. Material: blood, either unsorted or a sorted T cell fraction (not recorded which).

The CDR3 region is CAISESSQNYNEQFF. The DNA of the CDR3 is TGTGCCATCAGTGAGTCGAGCCAAAACTACAATGAGCAGTTCTTC. The gene calls are TRBV10-3 and TRBJ2-1; D not resolved. Germline V lookup: CDR1 ENHRY, CDR2 SYGVKD. The V end lost 0 bases, the J end lost 3 bases, and 9 bases lay between the germline ends. This CDR3 comprises 15 residues.